This record covers a single T cell receptor beta chain. The antigen remains unidentified. Time point specified: peripheral blood 6 weeks after treatment start. The patients' disease, urothelial carcinoma, was locally advanced or metastatic. Generated by immunoSEQ multiplex PCR, the TCRdb table keeps only in-frame clones and is missing some. The sample consists of about 50,000 clones, approximately 86% of them appearing once. These data come from a study of PD-L1 blockade in urothelial cancer. Study context: Patients started atezolizumab around 2014, 1,200 mg intravenously every 3 weeks. At 6 weeks and at 3 weeks (second dose) after treatment start, blood was analyzed.

Study-level findings and limits: Durable-benefit patients showed greater tumor-associated blood clone expansion at 3 weeks.

Source: PBMCs, taken around atezolizumab (anti-PD-L1) treatment. This receptor was obtained from a man between 60 and 70 years old with urothelial cancer.

DNA for the CDR3: TGTGCCAGCAGTGAACGTAAAGAGACCCAGTACTTC. It specifies CASSERKETQYF. The chain carries TRBV2 and TRBJ2-5, with unresolved D. Between the trimmed V and J ends, which lost 2 bases and 3 bases, there was a span of 4 bases. The length of the CDR3 is 12 residues. Germline CDR1 is SNHLY and CDR2 is FYNNEI.